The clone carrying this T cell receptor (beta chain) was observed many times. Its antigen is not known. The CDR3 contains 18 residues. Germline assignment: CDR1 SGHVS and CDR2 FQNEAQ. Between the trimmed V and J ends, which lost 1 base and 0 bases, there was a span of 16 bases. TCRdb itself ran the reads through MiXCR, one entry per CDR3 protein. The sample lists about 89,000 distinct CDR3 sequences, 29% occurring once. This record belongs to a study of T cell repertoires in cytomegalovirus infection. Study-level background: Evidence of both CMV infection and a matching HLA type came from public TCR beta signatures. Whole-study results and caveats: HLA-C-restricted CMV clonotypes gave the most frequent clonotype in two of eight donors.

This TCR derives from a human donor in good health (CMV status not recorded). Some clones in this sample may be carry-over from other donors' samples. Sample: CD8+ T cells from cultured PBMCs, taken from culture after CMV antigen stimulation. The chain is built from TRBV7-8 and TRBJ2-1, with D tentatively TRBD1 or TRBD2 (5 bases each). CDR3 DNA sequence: TGTGCCAGCAGCTTAGACCCCTCGAGTGGGGGCTCCTACAATGAGCAGTTCTTC. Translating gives CASSLDPSSGGSYNEQFF.